The present TCR beta chain was sequenced within a study of PD-1 blockade in classical Hodgkin lymphoma (dated by TCRdb to 2018 to 2021). Study-level background: Nivolumab dosing was 3 mg/kg intravenously every 2 weeks, continuing until either disease progression or unacceptable toxicity. The study used CyTOF and TCR beta sequencing to define a peripheral blood immune signature of response to PD-1 blockade in classical Hodgkin lymphoma. Broad study findings and their caveats: Baseline diversity similar to that of newly diagnosed patients was observed in trial patients achieving complete response, whereas significantly lower diversity was observed in partial responders and progressors. Baseline TCR diversity was reported as lower in newly diagnosed patients than in healthy donors, and lower still in relapsed/refractory patients. A significant rise by C4D1 was seen in CD4+ but not CD8+ TCR diversity (p=0.0027 vs p=0.16), with the rise being most apparent in complete responders (p=0.02). Lower diversity was seen in patients whose nivolumab began less than 1 year after ASCT, and these patients were left out of later analyses so that immune reconstitution would not confound the results. The study covered only a single clinical trial cohort, and the causes of the repertoire differences, possibly disease activity or prior therapy, were still not defined.

Remarks on this clone: Its recognized antigen is unknown. No per-base quality is available; no much larger clone lies one base away.

Genomic DNA was extracted with the Qiagen DNeasy kit from unsorted PBMCs and from negatively selected CD4+ and CD8+ fractions. Using primers that anneal to V and J segments, immunoSEQ multiplex PCR amplified the TCR beta CDR3 regions. Amplification bias was minimized using a synthetic immune receptor repertoire, and residual bias was removed computationally after sequencing. Per the authors' processing: Custom Python scripts were used to quantify repertoire diversity as the Shannon entropy index. Unsorted, CD4+ and CD8+ repertoires were analyzed separately, except for combined analyses in which CD4+ and CD8+ sequences were merged in silico. A clone was considered expanded if an increase in frequency of at least 2-fold after treatment relative to C1D1 was found, and a pseudocount of 0.5 was applied to clones undetected at baseline. Singleton clones were defined as clones with 0 or 1 copy at C1D1, and non-singleton clones were defined as clones with 2 or more copies. By matching protein sequences in sorted samples from the same patient, clones expanded in unsorted samples were annotated as CD4+, CD8+ or unknown. Wilcoxon tests on paired samples were used to test diversity changes from C1D1 to C4D1. TCRdb holds this immuneACCESS table with in-frame rearrangements only. Some clones are missing; in checked studies, unresolved V genes explain under half, and the rest has no known cause. The V and J calls and clone size are taken from that table; D and trimming were inferred from the DNA. Within this sample are about 98,000 clones, with 80% to 95% of them counted one time only. 2.8% of the sample rests with the top ten.

CDR1 and CDR2 are drawn from the germline V gene: SGDLS, YYNGEE. The CDR3 goes from the cysteine to the phenylalanine over 16 residues. The DNA shown is the 48-base CDR3, in frame from base 1. For this chain, trimming is 3 bases at the V end and 7 bases at the J end, and the number of junction bases without a gene match is 15. What the time point label conveys for this sample: cycle 1 day 1 (C1D1), immediately before nivolumab initiation. Every trial patient had relapsed following autologous stem cell transplantation, and prior brentuximab vedotin exposure was what differed among cohorts A, B and C. A total of about 51 patients with relapsed/refractory classical Hodgkin lymphoma made up the trial cohort, and each patient's best overall response was complete response, partial response or progressive disease. In the multi-cohort phase II CheckMate 205 trial, trial patients received single-agent nivolumab. An independent review committee assessed best overall response using the 2007 International Working Group response criteria. PBMCs from the trial were collected at three points: immediately before nivolumab initiation (C1D1), and during therapy at cycle 2 day 1 and cycle 4 day 1. Peripheral blood was collected in 8 mL Vacutainer Cell Preparation Tubes, from which PBMCs were isolated by centrifugation and then cryopreserved.

The sample consisted of peripheral blood mononuclear cells (PBMCs), taken at baseline. The chain employs TRBV9 and TRBJ2-7, with 8 middle bases fitting TRBD2. The receptor's source is a human donor with classical Hodgkin lymphoma. The DNA sequence is as follows: TGTGCCAGCAGCGCCGAATCTACGCCTACGGGGGGGGAGCAGTACTTC. Its amino acids are CASSAESTPTGGEQYF.